This T cell receptor (beta chain) was recovered during a study of T-cell reconstitution after alpha-beta-depleted transplantation in children. The germline V and J ends were trimmed by 3 bases and 4 bases, with 10 bases remaining between them. The germline V gene encodes CDR1 MNHEY and CDR2 SMNVEV (reference sequence). The CDR3 extends over 13 amino acids. TCRbeta library construction was performed incorporating unique molecular identifiers. MiXCR, run by TCRdb on the PCR reads, gives a single entry per CDR3 protein. Of 250,000 to 300,000 distinct CDR3 sequences in the sample, 9.9% were seen once. This clonotype was obtained from a human donor who donated a stem cell graft to a child with SCID. The chain joins TRBV27 to TRBJ2-7, with D hard to call. Sequenced material: PBMCs from the stem cell graft donor, taken from the stem cell graft. This chain's CDR3 is CASSFRPKYEQYF. The CDR3 DNA sequence: TGTGCCAGCAGTTTCCGGCCTAAGTACGAGCAGTACTTC.